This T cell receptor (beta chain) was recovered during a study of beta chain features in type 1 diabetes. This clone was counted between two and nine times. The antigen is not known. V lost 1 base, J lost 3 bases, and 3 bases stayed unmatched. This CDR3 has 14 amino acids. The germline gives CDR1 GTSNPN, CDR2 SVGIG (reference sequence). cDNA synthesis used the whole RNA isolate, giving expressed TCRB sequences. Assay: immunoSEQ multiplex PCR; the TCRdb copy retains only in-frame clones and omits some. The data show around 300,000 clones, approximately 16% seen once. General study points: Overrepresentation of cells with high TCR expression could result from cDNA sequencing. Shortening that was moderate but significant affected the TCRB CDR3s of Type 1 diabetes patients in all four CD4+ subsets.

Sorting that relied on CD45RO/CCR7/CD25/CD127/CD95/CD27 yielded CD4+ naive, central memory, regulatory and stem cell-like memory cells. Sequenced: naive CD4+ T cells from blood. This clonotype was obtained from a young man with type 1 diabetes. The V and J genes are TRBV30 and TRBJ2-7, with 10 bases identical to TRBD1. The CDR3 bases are TGTGCCTGGAGTGCCGGGACAGGGGACTACGAGCAGTACTTC. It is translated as CAWSAGTGDYEQYF.